The clone carrying this TCR beta chain was observed once. Its cognate antigen is unknown. The data are from a study of OX40 agonist ivuxolimab in advanced cancers. Overall study context: An anti-OX40 (CD134) antibody with agonistic activity, ivuxolimab, was administered to patients.

Trimming left V 0 bases short and J 3 bases short, with 7 bases between. Germline V gives CDR1 SGHRS, CDR2 YFSETQ. This CDR3 has 14 amino acids. Whole-study results and caveats: Some nonresponders likewise displayed low normalized T-cell clonal expansion. At 0.1 to 3.0 mg/kg, clonal expansion of CD4+ and CD8+ blood T cells had occurred by week 6.

The table came from immunoSEQ multiplex PCR; TCRdb's copy has only in-frame clones and leaves some out. The sample has 94,000 or so clones, less than 85% seen once. This specimen consisted of CD4+ or CD8+ T cells sorted from blood, obtained in a trial of the OX40 agonist ivuxolimab. The sequence derives from an adult with an advanced solid tumor such as melanoma, head and neck, liver or kidney cancer. The chain is built from TRBV5-1 and TRBJ1-3; D perhaps matches TRBD1 (5 bases). As DNA, the CDR3 is TGCGCCAGCAGCTTGGAGGGGTATGGAAACACCATATATTTT. Translated: CASSLEGYGNTIYF.